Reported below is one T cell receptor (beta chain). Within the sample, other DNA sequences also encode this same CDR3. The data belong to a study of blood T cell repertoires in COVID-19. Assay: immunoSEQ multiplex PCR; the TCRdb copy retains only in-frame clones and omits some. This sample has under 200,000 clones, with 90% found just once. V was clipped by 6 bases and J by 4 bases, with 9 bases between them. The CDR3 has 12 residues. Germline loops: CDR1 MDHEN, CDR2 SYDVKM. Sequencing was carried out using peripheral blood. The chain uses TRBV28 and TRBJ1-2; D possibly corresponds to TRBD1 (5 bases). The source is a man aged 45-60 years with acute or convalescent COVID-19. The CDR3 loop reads CASSAGVYGYTF. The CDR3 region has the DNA TGTGCCAGCAGCGCGGGGGTCTATGGCTACACCTTC.